The 32 T cell receptor beta chains below all came from one sample that was sequenced in a study of blood T cell repertoires in COVID-19. TCRdb keeps only in-frame clones here, not all; method: immunoSEQ multiplex PCR. This sample yields 100,000 to 150,000 clones, of which approximately 85% are seen a single time; more than 20% belongs to the top ten. The sequencing input was peripheral blood. The source is a woman aged 80 or over with acute or convalescent COVID-19.

This chain joins TRBV5-1 and TRBJ1-1; D unresolved. This CDR3 region has 14 residues. V was pared by 4 bases and J by 2 bases, with 12 bases between. The germline V gene encodes CDR1 SGHRS and CDR2 YFSETQ. The DNA of the CDR3 is TGCGCCAGCAGCCTGGACCGGAGCAACACTGAAGCTTTCTTT. It yields the protein CASSLDRSNTEAFF.

The rearrangement links TRBV28 to TRBJ1-3; D is unresolved. Germline CDR1 and CDR2: MDHEN and SYDVKM. V was clipped by 2 bases and J by 0 bases, with 20 bases between them. The CDR3 sequence is 19 residues long. The CDR3 DNA reads as TGTGCCAGCAGTTTACTTGGGCGGGTTGGCAACCCCTCTGGAAACACCATATATTTT. Its protein product is CASSLLGRVGNPSGNTIYF.

In DNA, the CDR3 is TGCAGTGCTAGAGTCGCGGGGGATCAGTTCTTC. Its translation: CSARVAGDQFF. The rearrangement joins TRBV20-1 to TRBJ2-1, with TRBD2 identical over 7 bases. This CDR3 has 11 amino acids. The J segment lost 13 bases and the V segment lost 1 base, leaving 4 bases of the junction unmatched. Germline V CDR1 and CDR2: DFQATT, SNEGSKA (reference sequence).

This chain uses TRBV5-1 with TRBJ1-2, with 7 bases identical to TRBD1. This CDR3 has 16 amino acids. Germline V gives CDR1 SGHRS, CDR2 YFSETQ. The trim removed 7 bases at V and 3 bases at J, leaving 15 bases unmatched. The CDR3 nucleotides read TGCGCCAGCGCTCGGGACAGCACGACGCGGGACTATGGCTACACCTTC. Translating gives CASARDSTTRDYGYTF.

CDR3 region: CASSFLGTGELFF. DNA of the CDR3: TGCGCCAGCAGCTTCCTCGGCACCGGGGAGCTGTTTTTT. The chain recombines TRBV5-1 with TRBJ2-2; no clear D gene. Germline CDR1 and CDR2: SGHRS and YFSETQ. V was clipped by 2 bases and J by 4 bases, with 6 bases between them. The CDR3 runs to 13 residues.

On this clone itself: The junction and the germline gene differ at one end; a read error may be behind it. The genes are TRBV18 and TRBJ2-1; the D gene is possibly TRBD2 (6 bases). The CDR3 extends over 14 amino acids. Germline-derived CDR1 and CDR2 are KGHSH and LQKENI. The CDR3 loop reads CASSPLAGDHEQFF. The CDR3 DNA reads TGTGCCAGCTCTCCACTAGCCGGGGATCATGAGCAGTTCTTC.

The chain recombines TRBV11-3 with TRBJ1-1; maybe TRBD1 (5 bases). V lost 4 bases and J 7 bases, leaving 10 bases between the germline ends. The CDR3 spans 12 residues. CDR1 and CDR2 from the germline V gene are SGHNT and YENEEA. CDR3 residues: CASSSRRGEAFF. The CDR3 coding sequence is TGTGCCAGCAGCTCGAGAAGGGGTGAAGCTTTCTTT.

The chain couples TRBV20-1 to TRBJ1-4; no reliable D call. Trimming took 4 bases from V and 7 from J, leaving 7 bases between them. Per the germline V gene, CDR1 is DFQATT and CDR2 is SNEGSKA (reference sequence). The CDR3 sequence is 11 residues long. As DNA, the CDR3 is TGCAGTGCTATACGCAGTGAAAAACTGTTTTTT. Translation: CSAIRSEKLFF.

The rearrangement uses TRBV19 and TRBJ2-7; the match to TRBD1 covers 9 bases. The CDR3 is made up of 14 amino acids. Trimming cost V 5 bases and J 2 bases; bases outside gene matches: 4. The germline V gene has CDR1 LNHDA and CDR2 SQIVND (reference sequence). CDR3 bases: TGTGCCAGTAGTGGGACAGGGTACCCCTACGAGCAGTACTTC. Translation: CASSGTGYPYEQYF.

The chain's CDR3 is CASSLRLSRLMGTEAFF. In nucleotides, the CDR3 is TGTGCCAGCAGTTTACGTCTATCCAGGCTGATGGGCACTGAAGCTTTCTTT. The chain recombines TRBV28 with TRBJ1-1; D is ambiguous. The CDR3 has 17 residues. Germline CDR1 is MDHEN and CDR2 is SYDVKM. The V end lost 2 bases, the J end lost 4 bases, and 20 bases lay between the germline ends. The complete variable domain, with remaining parts taken from reference TRBV28 and TRBJ1-1, reads DVKVTQSSRYLVKRTGEKVFLECVQDMDHENMFWYRQDPGLGLRLIYFSYDVKMKEKGDIPEGYSVSREKKERFSLILESASTNQTSMYLCASSLRLSRLMGTEAFFGQGTRLTVV.

This clone has a handful of counts. The V gene is TRBV7-2, the J gene TRBJ2-1; TRBD2 agrees at 8 bases. Germline lookup yields CDR1 SGHTA and CDR2 FQGNSA. V trimming: 4 bases; J trimming: 3 bases; junction bases outside the gene matches: 5. This CDR3 spans 15 amino acids. The CDR3 DNA is TGTGCCAGCAGCTCCCACGGGGGGGGCTACAATGAGCAGTTCTTC. Its translation is CASSSHGGGYNEQFF.

In DNA form, the CDR3 reads TGTGCCACCACCCCGGTATGCCTGAGGAGCAATCAGCCCCAGCATTTT. This gives the protein CATTPVCLRSNQPQHF. V usage is TRBV24-1 and J usage is TRBJ1-5; no definite D call. The CDR3 contains 16 residues. From germline, CDR1 is KGHDR and CDR2 SFDVKD. V lost 8 bases, J lost 1 base, and 17 bases lay in between.

The chain carries TRBV28 and TRBJ1-2, with 11 bases that match TRBD1. With 2 bases clipped from V and 4 bases from J, the junction kept 6 bases outside the gene matches. The CDR3 is made up of 16 amino acids. The germline gives CDR1 MDHEN, CDR2 SYDVKM. CDR3 residues: CASSLLGQGALYGYTF. CDR3 sequence (DNA): TGTGCCAGCAGTTTACTAGGACAGGGGGCCCTCTATGGCTACACCTTC.

The chain recombines TRBV7-9 with TRBJ2-3, with TRBD1 as a possible D gene (5 bases). The CDR3 contains 15 residues. Germline-derived CDR1 and CDR2 are SEHNR and FQNEAQ (reference sequence). V lost 1 base and J 6 bases, leaving 14 bases between the germline ends. CDR3 sequence reads: CASSLDRIPGDTQYF. As DNA, the CDR3 is TGTGCCAGCAGCTTAGATCGCATCCCAGGGGATACGCAGTATTTT.

V gene TRBV7-9 combines with J gene TRBJ2-2, with D maybe TRBD1 (5 bases). This CDR3 is 14 amino acids long. V dropped 5 bases and J dropped 2 bases, with 9 bases sitting between them. Germline loops: CDR1 SEHNR, CDR2 FQNEAQ (reference sequence). This CDR3 is CASSNQGNTGELFF. The CDR3 DNA is TGTGCCAGCAGCAATCAGGGTAACACCGGGGAGCTGTTTTTT.

This clone was observed a single time. The J gene is TRBJ2-5, the V gene TRBV2; 8 bases are a match to TRBD2. The germline CDR1 and CDR2 sequences are SNHLY and FYNNEI. This CDR3 is 15 amino acids long. V shed 9 bases, J shed 5 bases, and the junction held 14 bases outside the gene matches. CDR3 nucleotide sequence: TGTGCCAGTGAGGCGGCGGGGGGCCTGGGGGAGACCCAGTACTTC. Encoded protein: CASEAAGGLGETQYF.

The chain recombines TRBV28 with TRBJ2-1, with TRBD2 matching over 8 bases. Germline CDR1 and CDR2: MDHEN and SYDVKM. This CDR3 is built from 18 residues. The V segment lost 3 bases and the J segment 0 bases; nucleotides outside the gene matches: 10. CDR3 nucleotides: TGTGCCAGCAGTTTGGGAGCGGGGGCCGCGAGCTCCTACAATGAGCAGTTCTTC. Residues: CASSLGAGAASSYNEQFF.

V and J are TRBV7-2 and TRBJ1-4, with a weak D call TRBD1 (6 bases). V was pared by 5 bases and J by 7 bases, with 17 bases between. The CDR3 contains 15 residues. CDR1 is SGHTA, CDR2 FQGNSA, per germline. The CDR3 DNA follows: TGTGCCAGCAGCCCGCGACAGGTCGGAAGTGAAAAACTGTTTTTT. Its protein is CASSPRQVGSEKLFF.

J is TRBJ2-3 and V is TRBV7-2, with D unclear. Trimming took off 5 bases at V and 2 bases at J, with 5 bases between the two ends. This CDR3 contains 12 residues. Looked up from germline, CDR1 is SGHTA and CDR2 is FQGNSA. The CDR3 DNA reads as TGTGCCAGCAGCATCTCCACAGATACGCAGTATTTT. This gives the protein CASSISTDTQYF.

This clone has only a few counts. CDR3 bases: TGTGCCAGCAGCTTAGGGGACAGCCTTAATGAAAAACTGTTTTTT. Amino acids: CASSLGDSLNEKLFF. This chain links TRBV11-2 with TRBJ1-4, with 7 positions matching TRBD1. The length of the CDR3 is 15 residues. With 1 base clipped from V and 4 bases from J, the junction kept 3 bases outside the gene matches. Germline V gene lookup returns CDR1 SGHAT and CDR2 FQNNGV.

V is TRBV18 and J is TRBJ2-7; D perhaps matches TRBD1 (6 bases). Trimming stripped 0 bases from V and 6 bases from J, with 15 bases between. The CDR3 consists of 15 residues. The germline CDR1 and CDR2 sequences are KGHSH and LQKENI. In nucleotides, the CDR3 is TGTGCCAGCTCACCACCCCTGGTCAGGGGCGGCGAGCAGTACGTC. Translating gives CASSPPLVRGGEQYV.

The gene calls are TRBV4-2 and TRBJ2-3; possibly TRBD2 for D (6 bases). The germline gives CDR1 LGHNA, CDR2 YNFKEQ. The CDR3 contains 15 residues. Trimming pared 4 bases from V and 5 bases from J, leaving 16 bases between. CDR3: CASSRTSQEEDTQYF. In DNA form, the CDR3 reads TGTGCCAGCAGCCGCACTAGCCAGGAGGAAGATACGCAGTATTTT.

The table lists this clone with a few counts. The chain carries TRBV5-5 and TRBJ1-5, with D uncertain. Trimming pared 3 bases from V and 5 bases from J, leaving 9 bases between. The CDR3 runs to 13 residues. Germline V lookup: CDR1 SGHKS, CDR2 YYEKEE (reference sequence). CDR3 bases: TGTGCCAGCAGCTCAAAGGGAGATCAGCCCCAGCATTTT. Translation gives CASSSKGDQPQHF.

This clone appeared a few times. The rearrangement uses TRBV11-2 and TRBJ1-1; 9 nucleotides align to TRBD1. V shed 4 bases and J 0 bases; nucleotides not matched to a gene: 12. Germline assignment: CDR1 SGHAT and CDR2 FQNNGV. This CDR3 region has 18 residues. The CDR3 protein is CASSYYRGPSSLNTEAFF. The CDR3, as DNA: TGTGCCAGCAGCTATTACAGGGGGCCCTCCTCCTTGAACACTGAAGCTTTCTTT.

The rearrangement joins TRBV28 to TRBJ1-5; D unresolved. V lost 1 base, J lost 3 bases, and 13 bases lay in between. The CDR3 has 16 residues. Germline V lookup: CDR1 MDHEN, CDR2 SYDVKM. The chain's CDR3 is CASSLSVTEDNQPQHF. DNA for the CDR3: TGTGCCAGCAGTTTATCGGTCACCGAGGACAATCAGCCCCAGCATTTT.

This chain joins TRBV27 and TRBJ2-1, with 7 bases aligning to TRBD2. The trim removed 2 bases at V and 5 bases at J, leaving 6 bases unmatched. The germline V gene has CDR1 MNHEY and CDR2 SMNVEV (reference sequence). The CDR3 consists of 15 residues. CDR3 region: CASSLDGGIDNEQFF. The CDR3 bases are TGTGCCAGCAGTTTAGACGGGGGGATTGACAATGAGCAGTTCTTC.

This rearrangement joins TRBV19 to TRBJ1-4; a weak D match, TRBD1 (6 bases). V was pared by 3 bases and J by 6 bases, with 11 bases between. The CDR3 has 14 residues. Per the germline V gene, CDR1 is LNHDA and CDR2 is SQIVND (reference sequence). The CDR3 region has the DNA TGTGCCAGTAGTATCGGTCAGGGGCATGAAAAACTGTTTTTT. Amino acids: CASSIGQGHEKLFF.

The chain employs TRBV9 and TRBJ2-1; TRBD1 aligns across 7 bases. Germline trimming cut 4 bases from V and 6 bases from J; bases unmatched to any gene: 7. The CDR3 extends over 14 amino acids. Looked up from germline, CDR1 is SGDLS and CDR2 is YYNGEE. This CDR3 is CASSSGQHLNEQFF. In nucleotides, the CDR3 is TGTGCCAGCAGCTCGGGACAGCACCTCAATGAGCAGTTCTTC.

This chain joins TRBV7-9 and TRBJ2-5; no firm D call. The CDR3 has 11 amino acids. Germline V gene lookup returns CDR1 SEHNR and CDR2 FQNEAQ (reference sequence). Trimming took off 5 bases at V and 3 bases at J, with 4 bases between the two ends. CDR3 protein: CASSTKETQYF. The CDR3 region has the DNA TGTGCCAGCAGCACTAAAGAGACCCAGTACTTC.

The J gene is TRBJ1-6, the V gene TRBV2; the match to TRBD1 covers 7 bases. CDR1 is SNHLY and CDR2 is FYNNEI in the germline V gene. This CDR3 is built from 14 residues. V trimming: 1 base; J trimming: 9 bases; junction bases outside the gene matches: 3. The CDR3 DNA reads TGTGCCAGCAGTGAAGGCCACAGGGGTTCACCCCTCCACTTT. Encoded protein: CASSEGHRGSPLHF.

The chain is built from TRBV7-3 and TRBJ1-1, with 12 bases fitting TRBD1. Germline V gene lookup returns CDR1 SGHTA and CDR2 FQGTGA. The length of the CDR3 is 14 residues. The V and J ends lost 4 bases and 6 bases, in that order; junction bases with no gene match: 3. Here the CDR3 reads CASSSGQGASEAFF. The CDR3 DNA is TGTGCCAGCAGCTCGGGACAGGGGGCTTCTGAAGCTTTCTTT. Together with reference TRBV7-3 and TRBJ1-1, the CDR3 gives the full variable domain: GAGVSQTPSNKVTEKGKYVELRCDPISGHTALYWYRQSLGQGPEFLIYFQGTGAADDSGLPNDRFFAVRPEGSVSTLKIQRTERGDSAVYLCASSSGQGASEAFFGQGTRLTVV.

The chain has TRBV6-5 and TRBJ1-5, with 8 bases identical to TRBD1. The CDR3 consists of 13 residues. Per the germline V gene, CDR1 is MNHEY and CDR2 is SVGAGI. The ends lost 7 bases at V and 7 bases at J; junction bases unmatched: 6. The CDR3 loop is CASNQGARQPQHF. In DNA form, the CDR3 reads TGTGCCAGCAACCAGGGGGCGCGGCAGCCCCAGCATTTT.